Shown below are 21 T cell receptor beta chains from a single sample sequenced in a study of tumor-infiltrating lymphocytes in primary liver carcinoma. For each extraction, RNA and DNA were obtained together from approximately 20-30 mg of unsorted bulk tissue. Using a constant-region primer together with ProtoScript II reverse transcriptase, TCR beta cDNA was made from about 490 ng of total RNA. For TCR beta, libraries were produced by three nested multiplex PCR rounds using slightly modified ARM-PCR. Rounds one and two of PCR, each of roughly 10 cycles, were primed with TRBV1-TRBV30 forward primers and a C-beta reverse primer. TCRdb ran MiXCR on the multiplex PCR reads and lists one entry per CDR3 protein. This table holds more than 45,000 distinct CDR3 sequences, around three quarters found once. The sequenced material came from liver tumor tissue from sampling region 3. Indicated subset: tumor region T3, left-lateral pole. These receptors were collected from a man aged 35 to 55 with primary liver carcinoma and hepatitis B virus infection.

The chain links TRBV11-2 to TRBJ1-4, with 8 bases that match TRBD1. This CDR3 is 13 amino acids long. Germline V CDR1 and CDR2: SGHAT, FQNNGV. CDR3 loop: CISQPQGVEKLFF. The CDR3 DNA follows: TGTATCAGCCAGCCACAGGGGGTAGAAAAACTGTTTTTT. The whole variable domain, remainder taken from reference TRBV11-2 and TRBJ1-4, is EAGVAQSPRYKIIEKRQSVAFWCNPISGHATLYWYQQILGQGPKLLIQFQNNGVVDDSQLPKDRFSAERLKGVDSTLKIQPAKLEDSAVYLCISQPQGVEKLFFGSGTQLSVL.

With regard to this clonotype: This is likely a read error, given that the CDR3 carries no conserved phenylalanine or tryptophan at its end. The limits of the CDR3 on the DNA are not certain, so only TCRdb's listed CDR3 is given. This chain links TRBV11-2 with TRBJ2-7; no DNA check was done on the table's D call, TRBD1. Germline V gene lookup returns CDR1 SGHAT and CDR2 FQNNGV. The CDR3 adds up to 17 amino acids, both ends counted. The CDR3 spells CASSIDPPGQGSYERYL.

This clonotype was seen a few times. This may be a read error: a much more frequent sequence differs by one nucleotide. The chain couples TRBV4-1 to TRBJ2-7; 8 positions agree with TRBD1. This CDR3 comprises 15 residues. Germline CDR1 is MGHRA and CDR2 is YSYEKL. The CDR3 DNA reads TGCGCCAGCAGCCAATACCACAGGGGGTATAGCGAGCAGCACTTC. This gives the protein CASSQYHRGYSEQHF.

This rearrangement joins TRBV12-3 or TRBV12-4 to TRBJ2-7, with D maybe TRBD1 (5 bases). The CDR3 covers 13 residues. The V gene lost 6 bases and the J gene lost 7 bases, with 16 bases spanning the gap. The CDR3 DNA reads TGTGCCAGCAGGCCCAAGGGGAAGCAAGAGCAGTACTTC. It yields the protein CASRPKGKQEQYF.

With regard to this clonotype: The CDR3 does not close with the conserved phenylalanine or tryptophan, likely indicating a read error. This chain joins TRBV4-2 and TRBJ2-2; 9 bases agree with TRBD2. The CDR3 contains 15 residues. Trimming cost V 0 bases and J 9 bases; bases outside gene matches: 5. The germline V gene has CDR1 LGHNA and CDR2 YNFKEQ. CDR3 DNA sequence: TGTGCCAGCAGCCAAGAAAATAGCGGGAGTAGGGAGCTGTTTCTT. Amino acids: CASSQENSGSRELFL.

The CDR3, as DNA: TGTGCCAGCAGTCCCCACGGGGGTCCGAGAGAGACCCAGTACTTC. As protein: CASSPHGGPRETQYF. The chain is built from TRBV12-3 or TRBV12-4 and TRBJ2-5, with D perhaps TRBD2 (6 bases). The V gene lost 5 bases and the J gene lost 4 bases, with 17 bases spanning the gap. The CDR3 is made up of 15 amino acids.

On this clonotype itself: One junction end disagrees with the germline gene, perhaps due to a read error. V and J are TRBV7-8 and TRBJ2-1; the D gene is possibly TRBD2 (5 bases). This CDR3 is 14 amino acids long. Germline lookup yields CDR1 SGHVS and CDR2 FQNEAQ. The DNA of the CDR3 is TGTGCCAGCAACTTACCGGAGGCCTACAATGAGCAGTTCTTC. Translated: CASNLPEAYNEQFF.

By sample fraction, this clonotype is medium-sized (0.01 to 0.1%). V and J are TRBV4-1 and TRBJ2-5; D is undetermined. V was clipped by 0 bases and J by 1 base, with 9 bases between them. CDR3 length: 15 amino acids. Germline V gene lookup returns CDR1 MGHRA and CDR2 YSYEKL. The CDR3 DNA reads TGCGCCAGCAGCCAAGATACGAACGGCCAAGAGACCCAGTACTTC. It yields the protein CASSQDTNGQETQYF.

Details on this clonotype: Being one base from a much bigger clone, this may be a read error. This is likely a read error, given that the CDR3 carries no conserved phenylalanine or tryptophan at its end. This chain uses TRBV20-1 with TRBJ2-4; 9 bases fit TRBD1. V trimming: 6 bases; J trimming: 9 bases; junction bases outside the gene matches: 9. The CDR3 loop spans 13 amino acids. CDR1 and CDR2 (germline): DFQATT, SNEGSKA (reference sequence). The CDR3 sequence: CSAPGQGIVIQYL. CDR3 nucleotide sequence: TGCAGTGCACCGGGACAGGGTATTGTCATTCAGTACTTA.

This chain connects TRBV5-1 to TRBJ2-1; tentatively, D is TRBD2 (5 bases). The germline V gene encodes CDR1 SGHRS and CDR2 YFSETQ. Trimming pared 1 base from V and 0 bases from J, leaving 11 bases between. There are 16 residues in the CDR3. The CDR3 sequence: CASSLIQAVSYNEQFF. CDR3 DNA sequence: TGCGCCAGCAGCTTGATTCAAGCGGTCTCCTACAATGAGCAGTTCTTC.

On this clonotype: The final CDR3 position lacks the conserved phenylalanine or tryptophan, pointing to a likely read error. The V gene is TRBV2, the J gene TRBJ1-2, with D possibly matching TRBD1 (6 bases). Germline V CDR1 and CDR2: SNHLY, FYNNEI. V gave up 4 bases and J gave up 2 bases, with 11 bases separating them. CDR3 length: 14 amino acids. This chain's CDR3 is CASSVFTGNYGYTL. The CDR3 DNA follows: TGTGCCAGCAGTGTCTTTACAGGGAACTATGGCTACACCCTC.

This clonotype was observed a single time. The chain combines TRBV11-2 with TRBJ1-5; possible D gene TRBD1, 5 bases. V was pared by 9 bases and J by 10 bases, with 28 bases between. Germline V gene data show CDR1 as SGHAT and CDR2 as FQNNGV. This CDR3 comprises 16 residues. This chain's CDR3 is CARSPGGGYDNRPQHF. DNA of the CDR3: TGTGCCAGGAGCCCCGGCGGGGGGTATGACAATCGACCCCAGCATTTT.

Comment on this clonotype: The DNA is left out, because the CDR3 cannot be placed on it with certainty; the CDR3 is given as TCRdb lists it. This chain connects TRBV28 to TRBJ1-1; the table's D call TRBD1 went unverified against the DNA. The CDR3 is 16 residues long, counting both termini. The germline CDR1 and CDR2 sequences are MDHEN and SYDVKM. The CDR3 is CASTLAFVGTGTEALF.

This clonotype was counted many times. V is TRBV4-1 and J is TRBJ2-5; D is possibly TRBD1 (5 bases). The germline V gene has CDR1 MGHRA and CDR2 YSYEKL. V lost 0 bases to trimming and J lost 3 bases, with 8 bases between them. The CDR3 spans 14 residues. CDR3 sequence (DNA): TGCGCCAGCAGCCAAGAAGTCAGGGAAGAGACCCAGTACTTC. It translates to CASSQEVREETQYF.

Comments on this clonotype: One junction end disagrees with the germline gene, perhaps due to a read error. The V and J genes are TRBV6-5 and TRBJ1-1, with D tentatively TRBD1 (6 bases). This CDR3 is built from 14 residues. Germline CDR1 MNHEY, CDR2 SVGAGI. The CDR3 DNA reads as TGTACCAGCAGACCAACAGGGCCGAACACTGAAGCTTTCTTT. Residues: CTSRPTGPNTEAFF.

Of note for this clonotype: One junction end does not reproduce the germline sequence, and a read error may be involved. The rearrangement links TRBV4-2 to TRBJ1-3; D possibly corresponds to TRBD1 (6 bases). The CDR3 is made up of 15 amino acids. CDR1 is LGHNA, CDR2 YNFKEQ, per germline. The CDR3: CTSSQEDRTGNTIYF. Here the CDR3 DNA reads TGTACCAGCAGCCAAGAGGACAGAACTGGAAACACCATATATTTT.

Details on this clonotype: The CDR3 does not close with the conserved phenylalanine or tryptophan, likely indicating a read error. This rearrangement joins TRBV12-3 or TRBV12-4 to TRBJ2-7; D call uncertain. This CDR3 is 14 amino acids long. V shed 2 bases and J shed 5 bases, with 13 bases lying between them. The CDR3 region is CASSLHGEYNEQYY. Written as DNA, the CDR3 is TGTGCCAGCAGTTTACATGGAGAGTACAACGAGCAGTACTAC.

About this clonotype itself: Mismatch with germline at one junction end may stem from a read error. The genes are TRBV11-2 and TRBJ2-6; 8 bases are shared with TRBD1. The CDR3 contains 18 residues. CDR1 is SGHAT and CDR2 is FQNNGV in the germline V gene. CDR3 sequence (DNA): TGTGCCAGTAGTCGACGGACAGGGTTTGTGTCTGGGGCCAACGTCATGACTTTC. Its protein is CASSRRTGFVSGANVMTF. Variable domain in full (rest from reference TRBV11-2 and TRBJ2-6): EAGVAQSPRYKIIEKRQSVAFWCNPISGHATLYWYQQILGQGPKLLIQFQNNGVVDDSQLPKDRFSAERLKGVDSTLKIQPAKLEDSAVYLCASSRRTGFVSGANVMTFGAGSRLTVL.

As concerns this clonotype: A junction end diverges from the germline sequence, so it may reflect a read error. The gene calls are TRBV6-1 and TRBJ2-1, with 9 nucleotides matching TRBD2. CDR1 and CDR2 (germline): MNHNS, SASEGT. This CDR3 region has 15 residues. CDR3 protein: CASSEGLASHNERFF. CDR3 sequence (DNA): TGTGCCAGCAGTGAGGGACTAGCTTCCCATAATGAGCGGTTCTTC.

This clonotype was recorded many times. The chain employs TRBV20-1 and TRBJ2-3; 9 nucleotides match TRBD2. This CDR3 is built from 13 residues. Germline V gene sequence: CDR1 DFQATT, CDR2 SNEGSKA (reference sequence). J was trimmed by 10 bases and V by 5 bases; bases with no gene match: 10. CDR3 amino acids: CSAGPIAGGAQYF. DNA of the CDR3: TGCAGTGCTGGCCCGATCGCGGGAGGGGCGCAGTATTTT.

With regard to this clonotype: Germline and junction disagree at one end, which may indicate a read error. The CDR3: CAGSPGKAGVWDEQFF. The CDR3 region has the DNA TGTGCCGGCAGCCCGGGCAAGGCGGGAGTCTGGGATGAGCAGTTCTTC. The rearrangement joins TRBV7-9 to TRBJ2-1; 7 positions match TRBD2. CDR3 length equals 16 residues. CDR1 is SEHNR and CDR2 is FQNEAQ in the germline V gene (reference sequence).